What follows describes a single T cell receptor beta chain. Its antigen remains unidentified. Sequenced by immunoSEQ multiplex PCR; TCRdb stores in-frame clones only, minus some. The sample carries some 2.1 million clones, approximately 95% recorded once. The data stem from a study of shared clonotypes between healthy human individuals. CDR3 size: 15 residues. Trimming took 0 bases from V and 0 from J, leaving 7 bases between them. Germline CDR1 reads SGHNT; CDR2 reads YYREEE (reference sequence). Positively selected for CCR7, the CD45RO-negative cells used as naive CD8 cells excluded terminally differentiated effector memory CD45RA+ cells. Healthy HIV-negative adults with no recent acute infections or vaccinations were recruited as donors. Donors comprised only Caucasian adults living in Nashville, Tennessee. Study results and caveats: Memory subsets had estimated richness that was generally smaller than that of naive subsets. Some naive CD4 clonotypes, about 5.5%, turned up in common across a handful of donors.

The source of this sequence is a man younger than 35 in good health. The chain uses TRBV5-4 and TRBJ1-3; no firm D call. The specimen sequenced was naive CD8+ T cells sorted from blood. The chain's CDR3 is CASSLDSTSGNTIYF. The DNA for the CDR3 is TGTGCCAGCAGCTTGGACAGTACCTCTGGAAACACCATATATTTT.